What follows are 32 T cell receptor beta chains derived from one specimen sequenced in a study of shared clonotypes between healthy human individuals (dated by TCRdb to the early 2020s). Libraries were made using the immunoSEQ multiplex PCR assay. TCRdb's version of the immuneACCESS table is confined to in-frame rearrangements and falls short of the full clone set. An unresolved V gene accounts for under half of the shortfall where checked; the remainder is of unknown origin. This sample comprises fewer than 800,000 clones, roughly 94% of them detected only once. The ten largest clones take up 24% of the sample. CD8 naive samples were obtained by positive selection for CCR7 among CD45RO-negative cells, yielding a CD45RA+CCR7+ population from which TemRA cells were excluded. Sample: naive CD8+ T cells sorted from blood. The sample's cell subset or site, from its label and the paper: CD45RA+CCR7+. All receptors come from a young man in good health.

J is TRBJ1-1 and V is TRBV5-1, with D possibly being TRBD1 (6 bases). The CDR3 runs to 14 residues. The V and J ends lost 2 bases and 3 bases respectively, with 11 bases between them. The germline gives CDR1 SGHRS, CDR2 YFSETQ. CDR3 protein: CASSFGRGHTEAFF. Here the CDR3 DNA reads TGCGCCAGCAGCTTCGGCAGGGGCCACACTGAAGCTTTCTTT.

This chain joins TRBV28 and TRBJ2-1; the D call may be TRBD1 or TRBD2 (7 bases each). The CDR3 extends over 14 amino acids. V was shortened by 8 bases and J by 6 bases, with 17 bases between the two germline ends. Germline assignment: CDR1 MDHEN and CDR2 SYDVKM. The CDR3 region has the DNA TGTGCCAGCTGGACTAGACAGGGAGGCAATGAGCAGTTCTTC. As protein: CASWTRQGGNEQFF.

The chain is built from TRBV7-9 and TRBJ2-2, with 11 bases fitting TRBD1. Germline V CDR1 and CDR2: SEHNR, FQNEAQ (reference sequence). The CDR3 sequence is 18 residues long. V lost 0 bases, J lost 4 bases, and 7 bases stayed unmatched. The DNA for the CDR3 is TGTGCCAGCAGCTTAGCGCCCTGGGACAGGGGGGGCACCGGGGAGCTGTTTTTT. Translating it yields CASSLAPWDRGGTGELFF.

The V gene is TRBV19, the J gene TRBJ1-5, with unresolved D. This CDR3 contains 15 residues. Germline V gene sequence: CDR1 LNHDA, CDR2 SQIVND (reference sequence). Trimming removed 3 bases at V and 1 base at J, with 10 bases between. The CDR3 DNA reads as TGTGCCAGTAGTATCTGGCAGGTAAGCAATCAGCCCCAGCATTTT. This codes for CASSIWQVSNQPQHF.

This clone was picked up one time. The chain uses TRBV7-8 and TRBJ2-5; D is perhaps TRBD2 (6 bases). The CDR3 covers 16 residues. V lost 1 base and J 8 bases, leaving 20 bases between the germline ends. In germline, CDR1 is SGHVS, CDR2 FQNEAQ. CDR3 amino acids: CASSLVTTGTWGTQYF. CDR3 in DNA: TGTGCCAGCAGCTTAGTTACCACCGGGACTTGGGGCACCCAGTACTTC.

The chain carries TRBV21-1 and TRBJ2-1. TRBV21-1 is labeled a pseudogene. The CDR3 totals 16 residues. CDR3: CASSKVDGKSYNEQFF. The CDR3 nucleotides read TGTGCCAGCAGCAAAGTAGACGGAAAGTCCTACAATGAGCAGTTCTTC.

The V call is TRBV4-1, the J call TRBJ2-7; TRBD2 aligns across 9 bases. The CDR3 runs to 15 residues. The V gene end was trimmed by 1 base and the J gene end by 4 bases; junction bases not matched to a gene: 5. Per the germline V gene, CDR1 is MGHRA and CDR2 is YSYEKL. Here the CDR3 DNA reads TGCGCCAGCAGCCAAGTAGCGGGAGATATTTACGAGCAGTACTTC. It is translated as CASSQVAGDIYEQYF.

The rearrangement uses TRBV28 and TRBJ1-5; D might be TRBD1 (6 bases). CDR1 is MDHEN and CDR2 is SYDVKM in the germline V gene. This CDR3 spans 15 amino acids. Trimming removed 2 bases at V and 4 bases at J, with 12 bases between. CDR3 sequence (DNA): TGTGCCAGCAGTTTAAGCAGGGGCCTAAATCAGCCCCAGCATTTT. The encoded protein is CASSLSRGLNQPQHF.

Remarks on this clone: Other DNA sequences in this specimen translate into the identical CDR3. J is TRBJ2-1 and V is TRBV27, with 8 bases matching TRBD2. CDR1 is MNHEY and CDR2 is SMNVEV in the germline V gene (reference sequence). CDR3 size: 16 residues. Trimming at V came to 4 bases and at J to 1 base, leaving 6 bases not matched to a gene. The CDR3 loop reads CASSSVAGSSYNEQFF. Written as DNA, the CDR3 is TGTGCCAGCAGTTCGGTAGCGGGATCATCCTACAATGAGCAGTTCTTC.

The rearrangement joins TRBV6-5 to TRBJ1-1, with D possibly matching TRBD1 (6 bases). The CDR3 loop spans 16 amino acids. Germline lookup yields CDR1 MNHEY and CDR2 SVGAGI. Trimming pared 0 bases from V and 1 base from J, leaving 12 bases between. The CDR3 here is CASSYSGAGANTEAFF. CDR3 DNA: TGTGCCAGCAGTTACTCGGGCGCAGGGGCGAACACTGAAGCTTTCTTT.

V gene TRBV6-5 combines with J gene TRBJ2-2; D tentatively reads TRBD1 or TRBD2 (7 bases each). This CDR3 spans 14 amino acids. Germline CDR1 MNHEY, CDR2 SVGAGI. Trimming left V 6 bases short and J 5 bases short, with 13 bases between. CDR3 nucleotide sequence: TGTGCCAGCAGCCCAGGGGGAGGGACCGGGGAGCTGTTTTTT. This sequence encodes CASSPGGGTGELFF.

The chain joins TRBV25-1 to TRBJ1-4, with D possibly being TRBD1 (6 bases). Trimming pared 4 bases from V and 0 bases from J, leaving 12 bases between. Germline CDR1 is MGHDK and CDR2 is SYGVNS. The CDR3 covers 16 residues. Here the CDR3 DNA reads TGTGCCAGCAGTGCGGTTGGACAGCCAACTAATGAAAAACTGTTTTTT. Translation gives CASSAVGQPTNEKLFF.

This rearrangement joins TRBV7-9 to TRBJ1-1; D gene ambiguous. Germline assignment: CDR1 SEHNR and CDR2 FQNEAQ (reference sequence). V lost 5 bases and J 0 bases, leaving 7 bases between the germline ends. This CDR3 spans 13 amino acids. CDR3 sequence reads: CASSPPMNTEAFF. Here the CDR3 DNA reads TGTGCCAGCAGCCCGCCCATGAACACTGAAGCTTTCTTT.

V usage is TRBV9 and J usage is TRBJ1-1; D remains ambiguous. V dropped 3 bases and J dropped 7 bases, with 13 bases sitting between them. CDR3 length: 13 amino acids. Germline V gene lookup returns CDR1 SGDLS and CDR2 YYNGEE. The CDR3 loop is CASSASGIREAFF. The CDR3 DNA is TGTGCCAGCAGCGCTTCCGGGATCCGTGAAGCTTTCTTT.

The chain uses TRBV7-9 and TRBJ2-7, with 7 nucleotides matching TRBD1. The V segment lost 2 bases and the J segment 5 bases; nucleotides outside the gene matches: 6. The V gene's germline CDR1 is SEHNR and CDR2 FQNEAQ (reference sequence). The CDR3 runs to 14 residues. DNA for the CDR3: TGTGCCAGCAGCTTACCCCCTACAGGGGACGAGCAGTACTTC. Translated, it gives CASSLPPTGDEQYF.

This chain connects TRBV19 to TRBJ2-7, with a weak D call TRBD1 (6 bases). Germline V gene lookup returns CDR1 LNHDA and CDR2 SQIVND (reference sequence). This CDR3 comprises 13 residues. V lost 5 bases and J lost 2, with 10 bases in between. The DNA for the CDR3 is TGTGCCAGTAGTGAACAGGGCCCCTACGAGCAGTACTTC. The encoded protein is CASSEQGPYEQYF.

The chain uses TRBV7-8 and TRBJ1-1, with 7 bases lining up with TRBD1. CDR1 is SGHVS, CDR2 FQNEAQ, per germline. This CDR3 has 15 residues. V shed 4 bases, J shed 3 bases, and the junction held 8 bases outside the gene matches. The CDR3 loop is CASSWTGGVDTEAFF. The CDR3 DNA reads TGTGCCAGCAGCTGGACAGGAGGAGTAGACACTGAAGCTTTCTTT.

About this clone: Other nucleotide sequences in the sample specify the same CDR3. The V gene is TRBV30, the J gene TRBJ1-5, with D possibly matching TRBD1 (5 bases). Germline V gene lookup returns CDR1 GTSNPN and CDR2 SVGIG (reference sequence). V was cut by 0 bases and J by 5 bases, with 11 bases left in between. The CDR3 spans 14 residues. The CDR3 protein is CAWSVGQGDQPQHF. The CDR3 coding sequence is TGTGCCTGGAGTGTTGGTCAGGGCGATCAGCCCCAGCATTTT.

The chain is built from TRBV9 and TRBJ2-3; D may be TRBD1 (6 bases). In germline, CDR1 is SGDLS, CDR2 YYNGEE. The CDR3 totals 16 residues. V was clipped by 0 bases and J by 2 bases, with 13 bases between them. DNA of the CDR3: TGTGCCAGCAGCGTAGAACAGGGCCCGTACACAGATACGCAGTATTTT. It codes for CASSVEQGPYTDTQYF.

V gene TRBV30 combines with J gene TRBJ1-4; 7 positions match TRBD1. The CDR3 is 14 residues long. V gave up 0 bases and J gave up 7 bases; unmatched junction bases: 5. Germline CDR1 GTSNPN, CDR2 SVGIG (reference sequence). This chain's CDR3 is CAWSVKGAGEKLFF. CDR3 bases: TGTGCCTGGAGTGTAAAGGGGGCGGGTGAAAAACTGTTTTTT.

This clone has a single count. The gene calls are TRBV10-2 and TRBJ2-2; no clear D. V dropped 3 bases and J dropped 4 bases, with 12 bases sitting between them. Per the germline V gene, CDR1 is WSHSY and CDR2 is SAAADI. The CDR3 has 15 residues. Here the CDR3 DNA reads TGCGCCAGCAGTGATCAGGTTTTTTCCACCGGGGAGCTGTTTTTT. Protein: CASSDQVFSTGELFF.

In nucleotides, the CDR3 is TGTGCCAGCAGCTTGGGCTGGGGTAGAAGGAACACTGAAGCTTTCTTT. It yields the protein CASSLGWGRRNTEAFF. This rearrangement joins TRBV11-2 to TRBJ1-1, with D unclear. V was trimmed by 3 bases and J by 1 base, leaving 15 bases between them. The V gene's germline CDR1 is SGHAT and CDR2 FQNNGV. The CDR3 runs 16 residues.

In this sample, this clone turned up a few times. Other DNA sequences in this specimen translate into the identical CDR3. The chain combines TRBV2 with TRBJ1-2; no definite D call. Trimming took 3 bases from V and 5 from J, leaving 4 bases between them. The CDR3 covers 11 residues. The germline gives CDR1 SNHLY, CDR2 FYNNEI. CDR3 sequence reads: CASSDRYGYTF. The CDR3 nucleotides are TGTGCCAGCAGTGACAGATATGGCTACACCTTC. Drawing the rest from reference TRBV2 and TRBJ1-2, the complete variable domain is EPEVTQTPSHQVTQMGQEVILRCVPISNHLYFYWYRQILGQKVEFLVSFYNNEISEKSEIFDDQFSVERPDGSNFTLKIRSTKLEDSAMYFCASSDRYGYTFGSGTRLTVV.

This chain joins TRBV6-6 and TRBJ1-1; 9 positions match TRBD1. CDR3 size: 14 residues. V lost 4 bases and J lost 5; bases outside the gene matches: 5. Germline V gives CDR1 MNHNY, CDR2 SVGAGI (reference sequence). The CDR3 loop reads CASSLQGARTEAFF. In DNA, the CDR3 is TGTGCCAGCAGTTTACAGGGGGCAAGGACTGAAGCTTTCTTT.

The chain is built from TRBV9 and TRBJ2-5, with TRBD2 matching over 7 bases. With the DNA end fitting TRBJ2-7 better, the J assignment may be wrong. The germline gives CDR1 SGDLS, CDR2 YYNGEE. The CDR3 contains 16 residues. The CDR3 loop is CASSVAPIAGAYEQYF. The CDR3 nucleotides read TGTGCCAGCAGCGTAGCCCCCATAGCGGGCGCCTACGAGCAGTACTTC.

The chain carries TRBV28 and TRBJ2-7; a possible D gene is TRBD1 (6 bases). Germline V gene sequence: CDR1 MDHEN, CDR2 SYDVKM. The CDR3 has 14 amino acids. The V gene lost 6 bases and the J gene lost 2 bases, with 14 bases spanning the gap. The CDR3 DNA reads TGTGCCAGCAGAGGACAGCTCCTGACCTACGAGCAGTACTTC. Translated, it gives CASRGQLLTYEQYF.

This clone was recorded only once. The genes are TRBV10-2 and TRBJ1-1; 8 nucleotides line up with TRBD1. Per germline, CDR1 WSHSY and CDR2 SAAADI. The trim removed 6 bases at V and 4 bases at J, leaving 22 bases unmatched. The CDR3 runs 19 residues. The CDR3 region is CASSPYKTGAGGIGTEAFF. The CDR3 nucleotides are TGCGCCAGCAGCCCCTACAAGACAGGGGCAGGGGGCATAGGCACTGAAGCTTTCTTT.

V gene TRBV18 combines with J gene TRBJ2-5; tentative D call: TRBD2 (6 bases). Per the germline V gene, CDR1 is KGHSH and CDR2 is LQKENI. This CDR3 contains 14 residues. The germline V and J ends were trimmed by 2 bases and 4 bases, with 11 bases remaining between them. The CDR3 sequence is CASSPGVAVETQYF. CDR3 sequence (DNA): TGTGCCAGCTCACCAGGGGTAGCGGTAGAGACCCAGTACTTC.

CDR3 bases: TGTGCCAGCACTTACCCCAGCACGCGCCTCCAAGAGACCCAGTACTTC. As protein: CASTYPSTRLQETQYF. The chain recombines TRBV7-2 with TRBJ2-5; D remains ambiguous. V lost 7 bases to trimming and J lost 1 base, with 19 bases between them. The CDR3 length is 16 residues. Germline CDR1 and CDR2: SGHTA and FQGNSA.

The CDR3 DNA reads TGTGCCAGCAGCTTGTCAGGGCTTTTACCCACAGATACGCAGTATTTT. Amino acids: CASSLSGLLPTDTQYF. The chain links TRBV7-2 to TRBJ2-3; a weak D match, TRBD1 (5 bases). Germline CDR1 reads SGHTA; CDR2 reads FQGNSA. The CDR3 is made up of 16 amino acids. V dropped 3 bases and J dropped 2 bases, with 15 bases sitting between them. The whole variable domain, remainder taken from reference TRBV7-2 and TRBJ2-3, is GAGVSQSPSNKVTEKGKDVELRCDPISGHTALYWYRQSLGQGLEFLIYFQGNSAPDKSGLPSDRFSAERTGGSVSTLTIQRTQQEDSAVYLCASSLSGLLPTDTQYFGPGTRLTVL.

The V and J genes are TRBV28 and TRBJ2-7; 8 nucleotides match TRBD2. The V gene's germline CDR1 is MDHEN and CDR2 SYDVKM. The CDR3 totals 15 residues. With V trimmed by 4 bases and J by 4 bases, 9 bases remained unmatched. The CDR3 bases are TGTGCCAGCAGTTCACCAGCGGGAGTTTCTTACGAGCAGTACTTC. Its protein product is CASSSPAGVSYEQYF.

This clone was recorded a few times. This sequence joins TRBV30 and TRBJ2-7; no clear D. The germline V gene encodes CDR1 GTSNPN and CDR2 SVGIG (reference sequence). This CDR3 is built from 11 residues. V gave up 1 base and J gave up 2 bases, with 3 bases separating them. The CDR3 is CAWSEAYEQYF. The CDR3 nucleotides read TGTGCCTGGAGTGAGGCCTACGAGCAGTACTTC.